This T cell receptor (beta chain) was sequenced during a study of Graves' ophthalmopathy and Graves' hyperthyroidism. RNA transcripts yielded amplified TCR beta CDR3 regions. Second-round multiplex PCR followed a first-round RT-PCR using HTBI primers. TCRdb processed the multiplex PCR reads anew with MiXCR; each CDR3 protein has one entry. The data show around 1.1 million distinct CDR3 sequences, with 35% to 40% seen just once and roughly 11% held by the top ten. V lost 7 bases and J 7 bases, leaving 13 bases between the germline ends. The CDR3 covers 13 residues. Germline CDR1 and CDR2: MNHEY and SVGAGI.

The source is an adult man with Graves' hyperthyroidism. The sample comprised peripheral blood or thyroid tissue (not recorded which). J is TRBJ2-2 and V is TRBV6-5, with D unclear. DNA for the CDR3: TGTGCCAGCAAAGCCTTCTTGGACGGGGAGCTGTTTTTT. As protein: CASKAFLDGELFF.